Listed below are T cell receptor beta chains from one sample, sequenced in a study of OX40 agonist ivuxolimab in advanced cancers. Data came from immunoSEQ multiplex PCR; TCRdb stores just in-frame clones and leaves some out. The table lists roughly 14,000 clones, 65% to 80% of them singletons. Sequenced here: CD4+ or CD8+ T cells sorted from blood, sampled in a trial of the OX40 agonist ivuxolimab. Receptors were obtained from an adult with an advanced solid tumor such as melanoma, head and neck, liver or kidney cancer. Each CDR3 is given with its conserved first and last residue. A D gene is named only where the DNA matches it firmly. Clone size is not always given. Where it is, it says once, few, many or a class for expanded clones.

V gene,clone size,J gene,D gene,CDR3 protein,CDR3 DNA
TRBV10-3,few,TRBJ1-2,TRBD1,CAISEGPGGIYGYTF,TGTGCCATCAGTGAGGGGCCAGGGGGCATCTATGGCTACACCTTC
TRBV10-3,.,TRBJ1-1,.,CAISESGVTLNTEAFF,TGTGCCATCAGTGAGTCGGGGGTTACTCTGAACACTGAAGCTTTCTTT
TRBV6-1,.,TRBJ1-5,TRBD1,CASSEGTGMAQPQHF,TGTGCCAGCAGTGAAGGGACAGGGATGGCTCAGCCCCAGCATTTT
TRBV16,.,TRBJ1-2,.,CASSQSIRGSGYTF,TGTGCCAGCAGCCAATCGATCAGGGGCTCTGGCTACACCTTC
TRBV9,.,TRBJ1-2,.,CASSLEAGSHYGYTF,TGTGCCAGCAGCCTCGAAGCCGGGTCCCACTATGGCTACACCTTC
TRBV19,.,TRBJ2-7,.,CASSPPPPRSYEQYF,TGTGCCAGTTCTCCACCGCCGCCCCGCTCCTACGAGCAGTACTTC
TRBV21-1,.,TRBJ1-2,.,CARELVGCDYGYTF,TGTGCCAGGGAACTGGTGGGGTGCGACTATGGCTACACCTTC
TRBV30,few,TRBJ2-1,TRBD2,CAWRIAGREQFF,TGTGCCTGGAGGATAGCGGGGAGGGAGCAGTTCTTC
TRBV5-1,once,TRBJ1-3,.,CASSLAPQLSSGNTIYF,TGCGCCAGCAGCTTGGCGCCCCAGTTAAGCTCTGGAAACACCATATATTTT
TRBV15,.,TRBJ2-3,TRBD2,CATSRSSAGVSDTQYF,TGTGCCACCAGCAGAAGTTCGGCGGGAGTCTCAGATACGCAGTATTTT